The entry below describes one TCR beta chain. Its matching antigen is unknown. The data were taken from a study of radiotherapy plus CTLA-4 blockade in lung cancer. Study-wide results and limits: Early blood T cell clone changes and increased post-radiation serum interferon-beta were reportedly the strongest response predictors. Expansion of tumor-derived TCR clones was observed in blood after radiotherapy plus ipilimumab.

With 6 bases removed from V and 2 bases from J, the gap between germline ends came to 14 bases. The CDR3 contains 14 residues. Germline V gene lookup returns CDR1 MNHNY and CDR2 SVGAGI (reference sequence). Assay used: immunoSEQ multiplex PCR; TCRdb lists only in-frame clones, some missing. The table has about 87,000 clones, about 87% seen once; the top ten hold 15% to 20%. This clonotype originated in a human donor with non-small cell lung cancer that progressed on radiotherapy plus ipilimumab. The specimen comprised peripheral blood, sampled from a patient treated with radiotherapy plus ipilimumab. The V call is TRBV6-6, the J call TRBJ2-7; no definite D call. The CDR3 loop reads CASSPGPGAYEQYF. CDR3 DNA: TGTGCCAGCAGCCCCGGCCCCGGAGCCTACGAGCAGTACTTC.